Following are 14 T cell receptor beta chains from one sample sequenced in a study of OX40 agonist ivuxolimab in advanced cancers. Sequenced by immunoSEQ multiplex PCR; TCRdb stores in-frame clones only, minus some. The sample gives 80,000 or so clones, around 86% of which show up once; approximately 8% is in the top ten. The sequenced sample was CD4+ or CD8+ T cells sorted from blood, obtained in a trial of the OX40 agonist ivuxolimab. Every receptor here comes from an adult with an advanced solid tumor such as melanoma, head and neck, liver or kidney cancer.

This chain uses TRBV5-1 with TRBJ2-7; D gene uncertain. V was cut by 0 bases and J by 5 bases, with 18 bases left in between. The CDR3 spans 16 residues. CDR1 is SGHRS and CDR2 is YFSETQ in the germline V gene. This CDR3 reads CASSLALDGLPNEQYF. CDR3 coding DNA: TGCGCCAGCAGCTTGGCCTTGGACGGCCTCCCCAACGAGCAGTACTTC.

The rearrangement joins TRBV7-3 to TRBJ1-5; TRBD1 matches at 7 bases. The CDR3 extends over 15 amino acids. The germline CDR1 and CDR2 sequences are SGHTA and FQGTGA. V was pared by 7 bases and J by 2 bases, with 8 bases of the junction left unmatched. CDR3 in amino acids: CASNEGGTGNQPQHF. The CDR3 DNA reads TGTGCCAGCAACGAGGGAGGGACAGGCAATCAGCCCCAGCATTTT.

This chain joins TRBV5-4 and TRBJ1-2; 8 bases align to TRBD1. CDR3 length: 16 residues. CDR1 SGHNT and CDR2 YYREEE come from the germline V gene (reference sequence). Trimming cost V 4 bases and J 3 bases; bases outside gene matches: 11. The chain's CDR3 is CASSLPQGTGHYGYTF. In DNA form, the CDR3 reads TGTGCCAGCAGCCTTCCTCAGGGGACAGGCCACTATGGCTACACCTTC.

The chain employs TRBV9 and TRBJ1-5; D not certain. This CDR3 is built from 14 residues. The germline V gene encodes CDR1 SGDLS and CDR2 YYNGEE. Trimming stripped 0 bases from V and 2 bases from J, with 6 bases between. The CDR3 loop reads CASSVAAGNQPQHF. The CDR3 coding sequence is TGTGCCAGCAGCGTAGCAGCGGGCAATCAGCCCCAGCATTTT.

This rearrangement joins TRBV11-3 to TRBJ2-5, with D perhaps TRBD2 (6 bases). The V end was cut by 5 bases, the J end by 7 bases, with 14 bases between. The germline gives CDR1 SGHNT, CDR2 YENEEA. The length of the CDR3 is 13 residues. The CDR3 reads CASSTDGGLTQYF. DNA of the CDR3: TGTGCCAGCAGCACGGACGGGGGTTTGACCCAGTACTTC.

The genes are TRBV18 and TRBJ1-1; 8 bases line up with TRBD1. Germline V lookup: CDR1 KGHSH, CDR2 LQKENI. Trimming cost V 6 bases and J 1 base; bases outside gene matches: 7. The CDR3 has 15 residues. Written as DNA, the CDR3 is TGTGCCAGCTCCTCGATAGGACAGGGGAACACTGAAGCTTTCTTT. Protein sequence: CASSSIGQGNTEAFF.

This sequence joins TRBV29-1 and TRBJ2-1; TRBD1 aligns across 8 bases. Germline CDR1 SQVTM, CDR2 ANQGSEA. J gave up 7 bases and V 8 bases, and 13 bases lay outside the gene matches. This CDR3 spans 14 amino acids. The DNA of the CDR3 is TGCAGCTCCTCCGGGACAGGATGGACTAATGAGCAGTTCTTC. Protein sequence: CSSSGTGWTNEQFF.

As regards this clone: Its ends do not fully match the called genes, so a read error is possible. This rearrangement joins TRBV7-3 to TRBJ2-1, with 8 nucleotides matching TRBD1. Germline assignment: CDR1 SGHTA and CDR2 FQGTGA. This CDR3 has 15 amino acids. DNA for the CDR3: TGTGCCAGCAGCCTAACAGGGGGCTCCTACAATGAGCAGTTCTTC. Translating gives CASSLTGGSYNEQFF.

This clone was seen only once. V usage is TRBV6-5 and J usage is TRBJ2-7; 8 positions agree with TRBD1. J was trimmed by 0 bases and V by 5 bases; bases with no gene match: 3. Germline lookup yields CDR1 MNHEY and CDR2 SVGAGI. CDR3 length: 14 amino acids. The CDR3 sequence is CASSTGTGSYEQYF. For the CDR3, the DNA is TGTGCCAGCAGTACCGGGACAGGCTCCTACGAGCAGTACTTC.

The chain is built from TRBV6-5 and TRBJ2-7, with 8 bases identical to TRBD1. This CDR3 region has 15 residues. Unmatched junction bases numbered 8, after V lost 2 bases and J lost 5 bases. Germline CDR1 and CDR2: MNHEY and SVGAGI. CDR3 in amino acids: CASSYGGQGADEQYF. DNA for the CDR3: TGTGCCAGCAGTTACGGAGGGCAGGGGGCCGACGAGCAGTACTTC.

V usage is TRBV5-1 and J usage is TRBJ1-1; perhaps TRBD1 as D (5 bases). Trimming left V 3 bases short and J 4 bases short, with 19 bases between. CDR3 length: 16 amino acids. Germline V gene data show CDR1 as SGHRS and CDR2 as YFSETQ. The CDR3 loop is CASSSGPGLGGTEAFF. The DNA of the CDR3 is TGCGCCAGCAGCTCAGGTCCGGGACTCGGGGGCACTGAAGCTTTCTTT.

This clone was seen just once. The J gene is TRBJ2-1, the V gene TRBV15, with 10 positions matching TRBD2. The V segment lost 1 base and the J segment 8 bases; nucleotides outside the gene matches: 5. This CDR3 is 15 amino acids long. CDR1 and CDR2 (germline): LNHNV, YYDKDF (reference sequence). CDR3: CATSRGIAGGYEQFF. As DNA, the CDR3 is TGTGCCACCAGCAGAGGGATAGCGGGAGGTTATGAGCAGTTCTTC.

In its sample, this clone was seen a few times. The chain uses TRBV5-6 and TRBJ2-1; 8 bases are a match to TRBD1. Unmatched junction bases numbered 5, after V lost 4 bases and J lost 2 bases. The CDR3 runs 15 residues. Germline V lookup: CDR1 SGHDT, CDR2 YYEEEE. The CDR3 is CASSLTGDAYNEQFF. The CDR3 nucleotides read TGTGCCAGCAGCCTGACAGGGGATGCCTACAATGAGCAGTTCTTC.

There are a few counts of this clone. The sample holds other DNA sequences that translate to the same CDR3. The chain has TRBV30 and TRBJ2-3; weak D call: TRBD1 (6 bases). Trimming pared 2 bases from V and 5 bases from J, leaving 20 bases between. This CDR3 spans 16 amino acids. In germline, CDR1 is GTSNPN, CDR2 SVGIG (reference sequence). In DNA, the CDR3 is TGTGCCTGGAGTTTAGGACGGCAGGGGATTAGAGATACGCAGTATTTT. Translating it yields CAWSLGRQGIRDTQYF.